Below, 14 T cell receptor beta chains from the same sample are listed, as sequenced in a study of blood T cell repertoires in COVID-19. Some clones are missing from TCRdb's copy, which holds only in-frame ones; the method was immunoSEQ multiplex PCR. The sample holds 400,000 to 450,000 clones, 80% to 90% seen once. Material for sequencing was PBMCs or T cells enriched from blood (not recorded which). These receptors came from a man younger than 40 who had recovered from COVID-19.

V gene TRBV19 combines with J gene TRBJ2-7; tentatively, D is TRBD1 (5 bases). The germline gives CDR1 LNHDA, CDR2 SQIVND (reference sequence). V was shortened by 3 bases and J by 4 bases, with 16 bases between the two germline ends. The CDR3 consists of 15 residues. The CDR3 sequence is CASSIGQGPGYEQYF. DNA of the CDR3: TGTGCCAGTAGTATCGGTCAGGGCCCGGGTTACGAGCAGTACTTC.

This clone was recorded at least ten times. The V gene is TRBV4-1, the J gene TRBJ2-3; 11 nucleotides agree with TRBD2. This CDR3 spans 19 amino acids. The junction had 16 bases not matched to a gene; V was cut back by 1 base and J by 7 bases. CDR1 and CDR2 from the germline V gene are MGHRA and YSYEKL. Here the CDR3 reads CASSQVSSTSGSRTYTQYF. CDR3 DNA: TGCGCCAGCAGCCAAGTGTCTAGCACTAGCGGGAGCCGCACTTATACGCAGTATTTT.

The chain carries TRBV19 and TRBJ1-5; perhaps TRBD1 as D (5 bases). The V gene's germline CDR1 is LNHDA and CDR2 SQIVND (reference sequence). The CDR3 totals 13 residues. Trimming took 5 bases from V and 4 from J, leaving 9 bases between them. DNA of the CDR3: TGTGCCAGTAGTGCGCAGGGTAATCAGCCCCAGCATTTT. This sequence encodes CASSAQGNQPQHF.

The V gene is TRBV29-1, the J gene TRBJ1-4; 12 nucleotides agree with TRBD1. The CDR3 length is 14 residues. Per the germline V gene, CDR1 is SQVTM and CDR2 is ANQGSEA. V was clipped by 6 bases and J by 7 bases; unmatched bases: 6. The CDR3 DNA follows: TGCAGCGTGGGGACAGGGGGCGCGGGTGAAAAACTGTTTTTT. It yields the protein CSVGTGGAGEKLFF.

This clone has a handful of counts. V is TRBV10-3 and J is TRBJ2-7; D is possibly TRBD2 (6 bases). The CDR3 spans 17 residues. The V and J ends lost 0 bases and 5 bases respectively, with 20 bases between them. In germline, CDR1 is ENHRY, CDR2 SYGVKD. The CDR3 DNA follows: TGTGCCATCAGTGAGTCTCGTATGCGGGGAGGAGGCGACGAGCAGTACTTC. Translating it yields CAISESRMRGGGDEQYF.

This chain links TRBV4-1 with TRBJ1-5, with D unresolved. The CDR3 has 13 residues. Germline assignment: CDR1 MGHRA and CDR2 YSYEKL. The V end was cut by 4 bases, the J end by 3 bases, with 7 bases between. The CDR3 here is CASSRGSNQPQHF. For the CDR3, the DNA is TGCGCCAGCAGCCGTGGCTCCAATCAGCCCCAGCATTTT.

The V gene is TRBV28, the J gene TRBJ2-1; TRBD2 matches at 9 bases. Germline V gene data show CDR1 as MDHEN and CDR2 as SYDVKM. The CDR3 sequence is 15 residues long. The junction had 8 bases not matched to a gene; V was cut back by 7 bases and J by 4 bases. The CDR3 DNA sequence: TGTGCCAGCACAATAGCGGGAGTTGGATACAATGAGCAGTTCTTC. It encodes CASTIAGVGYNEQFF.

The chain joins TRBV19 to TRBJ1-1, with 7 nucleotides matching TRBD1. V gave up 4 bases and J gave up 1 base; unmatched junction bases: 0. Germline CDR1 reads LNHDA; CDR2 reads SQIVND (reference sequence). This CDR3 is built from 13 residues. This CDR3 reads CASSTGGNTEAFF. The CDR3 bases are TGTGCCAGTAGTACAGGGGGGAACACTGAAGCTTTCTTT.

The chain couples TRBV12-1 to TRBJ1-2; the DNA was not compared with TRBD1, the D call given in the table. TRBV12-1 is classified as a pseudogene. CDR3 length equals 18 residues. CDR3 amino acids: CASSLGTGGFMTNYGYTF. Here the CDR3 DNA reads TGTGCCAGCAGCTTAGGGACAGGGGGCTTTATGACTAACTATGGCTACACCTTC.

This clone was recorded only once. The chain has TRBV5-1 and TRBJ2-2; 10 bases match TRBD1. The germline CDR1 and CDR2 sequences are SGHRS and YFSETQ. The CDR3 loop spans 14 amino acids. J lost 3 bases, V lost 7 bases, and 3 bases had no gene match. The chain's CDR3 is CASGTGADTGELFF. In DNA, the CDR3 is TGCGCCAGCGGGACAGGGGCTGACACCGGGGAGCTGTTTTTT.

V and J are TRBV2 and TRBJ2-7; possible D gene TRBD2, 5 bases. CDR1 and CDR2 (germline): SNHLY, FYNNEI. V dropped 5 bases and J dropped 3 bases, with 11 bases sitting between them. This CDR3 has 13 amino acids. The CDR3 reads CASSLGILYEQYF. In nucleotides, the CDR3 is TGTGCCAGCAGTCTCGGGATTCTCTACGAGCAGTACTTC.

V usage is TRBV19 and J usage is TRBJ2-2; 10 positions agree with TRBD1. The CDR3 has 15 amino acids. From germline, CDR1 is LNHDA and CDR2 SQIVND (reference sequence). V lost 2 bases, J lost 7 bases, and 4 bases stayed unmatched. CDR3 loop: CASSIWGQGIGELFF. CDR3 DNA: TGTGCCAGTAGTATATGGGGACAGGGGATCGGGGAGCTGTTTTTT. The whole variable domain, filled in from reference TRBV19 and TRBJ2-2, reads DGGITQSPKYLFRKEGQNVTLSCEQNLNHDAMYWYRQDPGQGLRLIYYSQIVNDFQKGDIAEGYSVSREKKESFPLTVTSAQKNPTAFYLCASSIWGQGIGELFFGEGSRLTVL.

The genes are TRBV19 and TRBJ2-7, with 8 bases lining up with TRBD2. CDR3 length: 16 amino acids. Trimming removed 5 bases from V and 2 bases from J; junction bases left unmatched: 11. The germline gives CDR1 LNHDA, CDR2 SQIVND (reference sequence). The CDR3, as DNA: TGTGCCAGTAGTCCCTCTCAAGCGGGAGTCCCCTACGAGCAGTACTTC. This translates into CASSPSQAGVPYEQYF. The whole variable domain, filled in from reference TRBV19 and TRBJ2-7, reads DGGITQSPKYLFRKEGQNVTLSCEQNLNHDAMYWYRQDPGQGLRLIYYSQIVNDFQKGDIAEGYSVSREKKESFPLTVTSAQKNPTAFYLCASSPSQAGVPYEQYFGPGTRLTVT.

This chain joins TRBV27 and TRBJ1-6, with no clear D. The V end lost 0 bases, the J end lost 7 bases, and 10 bases lay between the germline ends. The CDR3 loop spans 15 amino acids. Germline lookup yields CDR1 MNHEY and CDR2 SMNVEV (reference sequence). The CDR3 here is CASSLSRIQNSPLHF. In nucleotides, the CDR3 is TGTGCCAGCAGTTTATCGCGAATACAGAATTCACCCCTCCACTTT.